These T cell receptor beta chains were read from a single sample in a study of PD-1 blockade in classical Hodgkin lymphoma. Clones were sequenced by immunoSEQ multiplex PCR, and TCRdb holds only the in-frame ones, with some missing. The repertoire has tens of thousands of clones, about 76% of them found once; the top ten carry around 3%. The material sequenced was peripheral blood mononuclear cells (PBMCs), taken before the second cycle of nivolumab. The source of these receptors is a human donor with classical Hodgkin lymphoma. CDR3s include the opening cysteine and the closing phenylalanine or tryptophan. The D gene is left open where the match is weak. Some rows have no size entry. The others give once, few or many, or a class for an expanded clone.

size: NA
D: NA
V: TRBV5-5
J: TRBJ2-7
DNA: TGTGCCAGCAGCTTGGAACAGGGTCTAGACGAGCAGTACTTC
CDR3: CASSLEQGLDEQYF

size: NA
D: TRBD1
V: TRBV4-3
J: TRBJ1-1
DNA: TGCGCCAGCAGCCAAGGGTTGACAGGGAGGACTGAAGCTTTCTTT
CDR3: CASSQGLTGRTEAFF

size: NA
D: NA
V: TRBV19
J: TRBJ2-1
DNA: TGTGCCAGTAGTATTCGGCCTGTCTCTGAGCAGTTCTTC
CDR3: CASSIRPVSEQFF

size: NA
D: NA
V: TRBV9
J: TRBJ1-4
DNA: TGTGCCAGCGGCACCTTCGGGGATGAAAAACTGTTTTTT
CDR3: CASGTFGDEKLFF

size: once
D: NA
V: TRBV19
J: TRBJ2-1
DNA: TGTGCCAGTAGTATTGGTAGTCCCAATGAGCAGTTCTTC
CDR3: CASSIGSPNEQFF

size: NA
D: NA
V: TRBV11-1
J: TRBJ1-3
DNA: TGTGCCAGCAGCTCCGGAAACACCATATATTTT
CDR3: CASSSGNTIYF

size: NA
D: TRBD1
V: TRBV28
J: TRBJ1-2
DNA: TGTGCCAGCAGTCCTTGGACAGGAGGGAACTATGGCTACACCTTC
CDR3: CASSPWTGGNYGYTF

size: NA
D: NA
V: TRBV4-1
J: TRBJ1-6
DNA: TGCGCCAGCAGCCAAGATATCGATTCACCCCTCCACTTT
CDR3: CASSQDIDSPLHF

size: NA
D: NA
V: TRBV7-9
J: TRBJ1-2
DNA: TGTGCCAGCAGCTTGCAGCCCGATGGCTACACCTTC
CDR3: CASSLQPDGYTF

size: NA
D: NA
V: TRBV4-3
J: TRBJ2-3
DNA: TGCGCCAGCAGCCAAGATTTCCCAGATACGCAGTATTTT
CDR3: CASSQDFPDTQYF

size: NA
D: NA
V: TRBV27
J: TRBJ1-6
DNA: TGTGCCCGCCGGGACGGTGGGAATTCACCCCTCCACTTT
CDR3: CARRDGGNSPLHF

size: NA
D: NA
V: TRBV15
J: TRBJ2-5
DNA: TGTGCCACCACCGGATCCCAGGGGCCCGGAGGACAAGAGACCCAGTACTTC
CDR3: CATTGSQGPGGQETQYF

size: NA
D: NA
V: TRBV11-2
J: TRBJ1-4
DNA: TGTGCCAGCAGCGCCGATTATGGGAATGAAAAACTGTTTTTT
CDR3: CASSADYGNEKLFF

size: NA
D: NA
V: TRBV9
J: TRBJ2-2
DNA: TGTGCCAGCGGAGTAACCTCGACGAACACCGGGGAGCTGTTTTTT
CDR3: CASGVTSTNTGELFF

size: NA
D: NA
V: TRBV11-3
J: TRBJ1-5
DNA: TGTGCCAGCAGCCAGGGAGGGGGTCGACAGCCCCAGCATTTT
CDR3: CASSQGGGRQPQHF

size: NA
D: NA
V: TRBV6-6
J: TRBJ2-5
DNA: TGTGCCAGCAGTTATTCGGGTCAAGAGACCCAGTACTTC
CDR3: CASSYSGQETQYF

size: few
D: NA
V: TRBV6-1
J: TRBJ1-5
DNA: TGTGCCAGCAGTGACGGACAACATAGCAATCAGCCCCAGCATTTT
CDR3: CASSDGQHSNQPQHF

size: NA
D: NA
V: TRBV19
J: TRBJ1-1
DNA: TGTGCCAGTAGTCCCCTAAGGTTGGACACTGAAGCTTTCTTT
CDR3: CASSPLRLDTEAFF

size: NA
D: TRBD1
V: TRBV10-3
J: TRBJ1-1
DNA: TGTGCCATCAGTGGGACAGGGACGGGGACTGAAGCTTTCTTT
CDR3: CAISGTGTGTEAFF

size: NA
D: TRBD1
V: TRBV10-3
J: TRBJ2-3
DNA: TGTGCCATCAGGGGACAGGGGCACTCAGATACGCAGTATTTT
CDR3: CAIRGQGHSDTQYF

size: NA
D: NA
V: TRBV5-1
J: TRBJ2-5
DNA: TGCGCCAGCAGCTTGGGTAGGGGATCCCAAGAGACCCAGTACTTC
CDR3: CASSLGRGSQETQYF

size: few
D: NA
V: TRBV6-5
J: TRBJ1-6
DNA: TGTGCCGTCACTGCGGGACACCCGTATTCACCCCTCCACTTT
CDR3: CAVTAGHPYSPLHF

size: few
D: NA
V: TRBV5-6
J: TRBJ2-2
DNA: TGTGCCAGCAGCTTCGGCGGCGGCTTCACCGGGGAGCTGTTTTTT
CDR3: CASSFGGGFTGELFF

size: few
D: NA
V: TRBV20-1
J: TRBJ2-1
DNA: TGCAGTGTTGAAACAGGTAATGAGCAGTTCTTC
CDR3: CSVETGNEQFF